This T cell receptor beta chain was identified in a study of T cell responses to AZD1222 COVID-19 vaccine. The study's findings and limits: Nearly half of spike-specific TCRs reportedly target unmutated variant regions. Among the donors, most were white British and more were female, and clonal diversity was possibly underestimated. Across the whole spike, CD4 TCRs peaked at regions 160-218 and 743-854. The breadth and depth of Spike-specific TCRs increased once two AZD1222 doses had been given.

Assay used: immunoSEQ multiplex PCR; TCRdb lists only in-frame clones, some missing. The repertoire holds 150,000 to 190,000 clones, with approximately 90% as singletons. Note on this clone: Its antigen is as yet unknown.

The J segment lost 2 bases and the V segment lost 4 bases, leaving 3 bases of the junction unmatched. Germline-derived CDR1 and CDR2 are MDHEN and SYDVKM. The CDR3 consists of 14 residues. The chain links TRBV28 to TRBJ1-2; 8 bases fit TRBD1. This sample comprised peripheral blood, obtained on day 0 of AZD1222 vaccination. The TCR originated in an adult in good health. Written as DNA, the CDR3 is TGTGCCAGCAGTTCTGACAGGGGAAACTATGGCTACACCTTC. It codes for CASSSDRGNYGYTF.